The clone carrying this T cell receptor beta chain was counted ten times or more. This specimen belongs to a study of T-cell reconstitution after alpha-beta-depleted transplantation in children. This CDR3 has 13 amino acids. In germline, CDR1 is SGHTA, CDR2 FQGNSA. J was trimmed by 9 bases and V by 1 base; bases with no gene match: 6. It was with unique molecular identifiers that the TCRbeta library was prepared. Using its own MiXCR run on the PCR reads, TCRdb lists one record per CDR3 protein. The sample lists hundreds of thousands of distinct CDR3 sequences, 16% seen once, with 1.1% in the top ten. This sequence originates from a human donor who donated a stem cell graft to a child with acute myeloid leukemia. Material: PBMCs from the stem cell graft donor, obtained from the stem cell graft. This chain connects TRBV7-2 to TRBJ2-7, with 7 bases fitting TRBD1. The CDR3 spells CASSLEDRFGQYF. In nucleotides, the CDR3 is TGTGCCAGCAGCTTAGAGGACAGGTTCGGGCAGTACTTC.